This entry features one T cell receptor beta chain sequence. Antigen specificity is unknown. The data were obtained in a study of immune heterogeneity within non-small cell lung tumors. Overall study: There was 1 tumor not otherwise specified, along with around eleven non-squamous carcinomas and several squamous cell carcinomas.

Bulk tumor genomic DNA (approximately 640 ng per sample) served as template. Surgery yielded several widely spaced biopsies per primary tumor. Curative surgery was performed on patients who had untreated, newly diagnosed non-small cell lung cancer. The donors were patients with newly diagnosed non-small cell lung cancer undergoing curative-intent surgery. Amplification of TCR beta CDR3 was performed by multiplex PCR with 32 V and 13 J primers. TCRdb fed the multiplex PCR reads into MiXCR, producing one record per CDR3 protein. Here the sample spans some 2,000 distinct CDR3 sequences, about 26% being singletons. Study-level points and caveats: With an R of roughly 0.37, local T-cell clonality correlated moderately but significantly with local tumor mutational burden. Site-unique high-frequency clones occurred alongside identical dominant CDR3 beta clonotypes that recurred across tumor sites within a patient.

Per the germline V gene, CDR1 is SGHDN and CDR2 is FVKESK. With V trimmed by 1 base and J by 4 bases, 3 bases remained unmatched. The CDR3 extends over 15 amino acids. This chain connects TRBV14 to TRBJ2-3; 9 nucleotides match TRBD1. The sample was lung tumor tissue. This receptor was identified in a woman aged 60-70 years with non-small cell lung cancer. This chain's CDR3 is CASSQVGTGPDTQYF. In nucleotides, the CDR3 is TGTGCCAGCAGCCAAGTCGGGACAGGGCCAGATACGCAGTATTTT.